Presented here are 18 T cell receptor beta chains from one specimen sequenced in a study of T cells expressing NK-cell markers. TCRdb re-called the 5' RACE reads and shows each CDR3 protein once, DNA omitted. The sample holds 200,000 to 300,000 distinct CDR3 sequences. Material: blood T cells: a sorted CD56 or NKG2C T cell subset, CD4+ or CD8+ T cells, or bulk PBMC T cells (not recorded which). These receptor sequences come from a woman aged 18 to 75 in good health.

CDR3 amino acids: CASSLAYSYEQYF. The chain is built from TRBV7-2 and TRBJ2-7. This CDR3 has 13 residues. The germline gives CDR1 SGHTA, CDR2 FQGNSA.

The chain combines TRBV29-1 with TRBJ1-2; TCRdb's D call, TRBD1, is unchecked because there is no DNA. CDR1 is SQVTM, CDR2 ANQGSEA, per germline. This CDR3 comprises 12 residues. CDR3 residues: CSVEGQGYGYTF.

This sequence joins TRBV7-3 and TRBJ2-3; the TCRdb call, TRBD1, lacks DNA for checking. The CDR3 consists of 14 residues. Germline V CDR1 and CDR2: SGHTA, FQGTGA. CDR3 in amino acids: CASSRSGDTDTQYF.

The chain's CDR3 is CASRAGTVNSPLHF. The genes are TRBV25-1 and TRBJ1-6; with no DNA, the TCRdb D assignment of TRBD1 cannot be verified. This CDR3 spans 14 amino acids. Looked up from germline, CDR1 is MGHDK and CDR2 is SYGVNS.

V and J are TRBV9 and TRBJ2-7; TCRdb calls TRBD2, which cannot be checked without DNA. The CDR3 length is 18 residues. CDR1 is SGDLS and CDR2 is YYNGEE in the germline V gene. CDR3 amino acids: CASSAGTSGRRKGLEQYF.

V and J are TRBV6-2 or TRBV6-3 and TRBJ1-2. The length of the CDR3 is 13 residues. Germline CDR1 is MNHEY and CDR2 is SVGEGT. CDR3 sequence: CASSPNSIYGYTF.

The chain uses TRBV12-3 or TRBV12-4 and TRBJ1-2. The CDR3 is 13 residues long. The CDR3 sequence is CASTTRNNYGYTF.

The gene calls are TRBV20-1 and TRBJ2-5; without DNA, the TCRdb call of TRBD1 cannot be checked. The V gene's germline CDR1 is DFQATT and CDR2 SNEGSKA (reference sequence). This CDR3 region has 11 residues. CDR3 amino acids: CSADGGETQYF.

This chain uses TRBV29-1 with TRBJ2-6. Germline CDR1 is SQVTM and CDR2 is ANQGSEA. The CDR3 extends over 13 amino acids. The CDR3 sequence: CSVLWSGANVLTF. The full variable domain, rest sourced from reference TRBV29-1 and TRBJ2-6, is SAVISQKPSRDICQRGTSLTIQCQVDSQVTMMFWYRQQPGQSLTLIATANQGSEATYESGFVIDKFPISRPNLTFSTLTVSNMSPEDSSIYLCSVLWSGANVLTFGAGSRLTVL.

The rearrangement joins TRBV7-3 to TRBJ1-1; the TCRdb D gene call, TRBD1, has no DNA to confirm it. The CDR3 has 15 residues. Germline CDR1 SGHTA, CDR2 FQGTGA. The CDR3 sequence: CASSLTPQGYTEAFF.

The chain's CDR3 is CASSLGDRNYGYTF. The chain employs TRBV5-8 and TRBJ1-2; TCRdb's assignment of TRBD1 cannot be checked, as there is no DNA. Germline V CDR1 and CDR2: SGHTS, YDEGEE. The CDR3 has 14 amino acids.

The J gene is TRBJ2-5, the V gene TRBV5-4; TCRdb outputs TRBD2, but without DNA this stays unchecked. The CDR3 is 14 residues long. The germline V gene has CDR1 SGHNT and CDR2 YYREEE (reference sequence). Here the CDR3 reads CASSLGLAGDTQYF.

V gene TRBV18 combines with J gene TRBJ1-1; TCRdb's D call of TRBD1 is untestable without DNA. The CDR3 runs to 16 residues. Germline V CDR1 and CDR2: KGHSH, LQKENI. The CDR3 is CASSPWRTTLNTEAFF.

V is TRBV3-1 and J is TRBJ2-5; TCRdb calls TRBD1, which cannot be checked without DNA. This CDR3 has 14 amino acids. The germline CDR1 and CDR2 sequences are LGHDT and YNNKEL (reference sequence). CDR3 in amino acids: CASSQRHRGETQYF.

The chain combines TRBV7-2 with TRBJ2-3; TCRdb proposes TRBD1, but this gene call is untestable without DNA. The CDR3 consists of 14 residues. Germline assignment: CDR1 SGHTA and CDR2 FQGNSA. CDR3 region: CASSSPGRTDTQYF.

CDR3 loop: CASSYSRNYEQYF. The V gene is TRBV6-6, the J gene TRBJ2-7. CDR3 length: 13 amino acids. Germline assignment: CDR1 MNHNY and CDR2 SVGAGI (reference sequence).

V gene TRBV5-6 combines with J gene TRBJ2-5; the TRBD1 assignment by TCRdb is unverifiable without DNA. This CDR3 is 15 amino acids long. CDR1 and CDR2 (germline): SGHDT, YYEEEE. The CDR3 region is CASSLSGGHQETQYF.

The rearrangement uses TRBV5-4 and TRBJ2-5; the TCRdb D gene call, TRBD2, has no DNA to confirm it. This CDR3 contains 15 residues. Germline values: CDR1 SGHNT, CDR2 YYREEE (reference sequence). The CDR3 sequence: CASSAGGGVAKTQYF.